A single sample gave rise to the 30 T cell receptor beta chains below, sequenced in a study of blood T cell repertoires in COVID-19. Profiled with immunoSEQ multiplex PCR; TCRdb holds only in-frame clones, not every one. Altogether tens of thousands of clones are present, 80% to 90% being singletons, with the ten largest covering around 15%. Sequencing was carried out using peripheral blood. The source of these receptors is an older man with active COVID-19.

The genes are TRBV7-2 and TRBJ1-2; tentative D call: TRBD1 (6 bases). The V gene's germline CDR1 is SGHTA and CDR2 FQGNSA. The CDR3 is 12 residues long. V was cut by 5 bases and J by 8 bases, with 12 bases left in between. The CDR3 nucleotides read TGTGCCAGCAGCCTTACAGGGATCGGCTACACCTTC. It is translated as CASSLTGIGYTF.

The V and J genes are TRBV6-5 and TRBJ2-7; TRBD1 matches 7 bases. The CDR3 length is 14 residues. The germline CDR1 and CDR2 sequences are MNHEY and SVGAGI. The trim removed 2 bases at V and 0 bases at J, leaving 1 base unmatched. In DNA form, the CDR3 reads TGTGCCAGCAGTTACGCAGGGGGCTCCTACGAGCAGTACTTC. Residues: CASSYAGGSYEQYF.

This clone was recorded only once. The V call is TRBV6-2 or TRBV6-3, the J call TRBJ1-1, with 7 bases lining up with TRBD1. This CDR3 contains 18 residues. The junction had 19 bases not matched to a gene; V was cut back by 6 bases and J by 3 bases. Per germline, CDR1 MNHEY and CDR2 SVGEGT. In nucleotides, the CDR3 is TGTGCCAGCAGCGAAATAGGGGGCGGGTATGTTCGGGACACTGAAGCTTTCTTT. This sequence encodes CASSEIGGGYVRDTEAFF.

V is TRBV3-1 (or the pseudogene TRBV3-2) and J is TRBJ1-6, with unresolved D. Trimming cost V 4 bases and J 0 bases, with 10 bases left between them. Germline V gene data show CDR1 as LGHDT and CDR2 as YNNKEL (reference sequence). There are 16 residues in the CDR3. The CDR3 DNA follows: TGTGCCAGCAGCCCCCCTTTGAGCTCCTATAATTCACCCCTCCACTTT. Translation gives CASSPPLSSYNSPLHF.

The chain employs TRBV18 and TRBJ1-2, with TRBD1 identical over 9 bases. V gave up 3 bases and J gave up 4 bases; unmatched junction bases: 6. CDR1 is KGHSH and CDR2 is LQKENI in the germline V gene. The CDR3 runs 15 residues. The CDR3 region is CASSPRQGGGYGYTF. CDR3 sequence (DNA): TGTGCCAGCTCACCCCGACAGGGGGGAGGCTATGGCTACACCTTC.

The CDR3 is CASSTGTDFYNEQFF. The CDR3 bases are TGCGCCAGCAGCACCGGGACAGACTTTTACAATGAGCAGTTCTTC. The chain has TRBV5-1 and TRBJ2-1; 7 positions agree with TRBD1. CDR3 length: 15 amino acids. V trimming: 4 bases; J trimming: 4 bases; junction bases outside the gene matches: 8. CDR1 SGHRS and CDR2 YFSETQ come from the germline V gene.

CDR3: CASSQVPGQNTGELFF. CDR3 bases: TGCGCCAGCAGCCAAGTCCCGGGACAGAACACCGGGGAGCTGTTTTTT. V is TRBV4-3 and J is TRBJ2-2; D is perhaps TRBD1 (6 bases). Trimming pared 1 base from V and 1 base from J, leaving 10 bases between. CDR1 and CDR2 (germline): LGHNA, YSLEER. The CDR3 contains 16 residues.

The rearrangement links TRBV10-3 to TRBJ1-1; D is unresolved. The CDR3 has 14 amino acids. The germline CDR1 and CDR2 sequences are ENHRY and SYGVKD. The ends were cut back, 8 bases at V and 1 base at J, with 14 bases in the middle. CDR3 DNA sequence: TGTGCCATCGGCGGGGTGTCGGCGAACACTGAAGCTTTCTTT. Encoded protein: CAIGGVSANTEAFF.

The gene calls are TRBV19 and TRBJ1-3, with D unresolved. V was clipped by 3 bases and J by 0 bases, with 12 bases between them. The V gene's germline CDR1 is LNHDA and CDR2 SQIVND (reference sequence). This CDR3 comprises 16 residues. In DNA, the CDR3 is TGTGCCAGTAGTATGGGAGGGATCCTCTCTGGAAACACCATATATTTT. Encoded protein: CASSMGGILSGNTIYF. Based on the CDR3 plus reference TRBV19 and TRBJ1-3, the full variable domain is DGGITQSPKYLFRKEGQNVTLSCEQNLNHDAMYWYRQDPGQGLRLIYYSQIVNDFQKGDIAEGYSVSREKKESFPLTVTSAQKNPTAFYLCASSMGGILSGNTIYFGEGSWLTVV.

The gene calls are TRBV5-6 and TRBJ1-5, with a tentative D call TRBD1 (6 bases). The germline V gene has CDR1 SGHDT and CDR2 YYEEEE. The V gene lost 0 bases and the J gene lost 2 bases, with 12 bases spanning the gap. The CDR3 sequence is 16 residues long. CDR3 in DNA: TGTGCCAGCAGCTTGGCGGGGGGCAACGGCAATCAGCCCCAGCATTTT. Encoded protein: CASSLAGGNGNQPQHF.

The DNA of the CDR3 is TGTGCCAGCAGCGTATTCGGTAGCGGGGACGGCGGGGAGCTGTTTTTT. This translates into CASSVFGSGDGGELFF. This sequence joins TRBV9 and TRBJ2-2; 8 bases are a match to TRBD2. Germline lookup yields CDR1 SGDLS and CDR2 YYNGEE. This CDR3 spans 16 amino acids. The junction had 9 bases not matched to a gene; V was cut back by 1 base and J by 7 bases.

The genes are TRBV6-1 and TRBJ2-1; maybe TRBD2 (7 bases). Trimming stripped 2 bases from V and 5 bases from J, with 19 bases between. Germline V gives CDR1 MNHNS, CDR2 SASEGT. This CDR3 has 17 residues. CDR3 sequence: CASSEWVWGGEDNEQFF. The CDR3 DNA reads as TGTGCCAGCAGTGAATGGGTGTGGGGGGGCGAGGACAATGAGCAGTTCTTC.

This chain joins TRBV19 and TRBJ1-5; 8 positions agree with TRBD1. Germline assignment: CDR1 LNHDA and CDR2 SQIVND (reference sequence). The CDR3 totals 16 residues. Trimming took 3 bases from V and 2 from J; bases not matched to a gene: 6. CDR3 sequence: CASSIGRGQGNQPQHF. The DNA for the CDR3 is TGTGCCAGTAGTATTGGCAGGGGGCAGGGCAATCAGCCCCAGCATTTT.

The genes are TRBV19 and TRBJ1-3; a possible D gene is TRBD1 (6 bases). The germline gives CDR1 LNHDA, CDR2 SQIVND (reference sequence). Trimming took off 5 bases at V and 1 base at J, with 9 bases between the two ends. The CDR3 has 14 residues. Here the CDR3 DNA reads TGTGCCAGTAGTCAAGGGGGATCTGGAAACACCATATATTTT. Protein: CASSQGGSGNTIYF. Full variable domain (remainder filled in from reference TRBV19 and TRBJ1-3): DGGITQSPKYLFRKEGQNVTLSCEQNLNHDAMYWYRQDPGQGLRLIYYSQIVNDFQKGDIAEGYSVSREKKESFPLTVTSAQKNPTAFYLCASSQGGSGNTIYFGEGSWLTVV.

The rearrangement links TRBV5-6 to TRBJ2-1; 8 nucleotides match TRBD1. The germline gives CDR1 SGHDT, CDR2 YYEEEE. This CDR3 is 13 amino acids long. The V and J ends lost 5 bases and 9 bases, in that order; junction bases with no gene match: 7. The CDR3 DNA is TGTGCCAGCAGTGGACAGGGTAGGGGTGAGCAGTTCTTC. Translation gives CASSGQGRGEQFF.

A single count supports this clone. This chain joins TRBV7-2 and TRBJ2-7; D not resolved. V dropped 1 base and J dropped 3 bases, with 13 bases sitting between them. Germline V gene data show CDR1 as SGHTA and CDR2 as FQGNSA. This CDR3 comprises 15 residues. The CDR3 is CASSLGSSGFYEQYF. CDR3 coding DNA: TGTGCCAGCAGCTTAGGTAGCTCCGGTTTCTACGAGCAGTACTTC.

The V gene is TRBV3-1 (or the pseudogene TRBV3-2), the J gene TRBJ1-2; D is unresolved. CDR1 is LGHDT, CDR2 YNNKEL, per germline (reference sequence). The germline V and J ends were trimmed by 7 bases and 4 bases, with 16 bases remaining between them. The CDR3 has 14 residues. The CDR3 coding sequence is TGTGCCAGCACCACGAGCGGGTTCGGCTATGGCTACACCTTC. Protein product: CASTTSGFGYGYTF.

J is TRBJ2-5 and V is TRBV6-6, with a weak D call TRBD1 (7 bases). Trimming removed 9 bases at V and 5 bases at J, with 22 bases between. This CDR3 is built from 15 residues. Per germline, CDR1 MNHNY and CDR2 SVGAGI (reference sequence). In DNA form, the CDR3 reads TGTGCCAGTCACCGGTACCAGGGGGGTCTGGAGACCCAGTACTTC. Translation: CASHRYQGGLETQYF.

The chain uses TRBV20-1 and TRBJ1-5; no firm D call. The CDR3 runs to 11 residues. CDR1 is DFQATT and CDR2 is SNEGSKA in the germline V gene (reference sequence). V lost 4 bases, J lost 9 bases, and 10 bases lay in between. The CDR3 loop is CSATAGSPQHF. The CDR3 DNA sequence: TGCAGTGCTACCGCGGGGTCGCCCCAGCATTTT.

The CDR3 reads CASSPNRGGPQETQYF. CDR3 bases: TGTGCCAGCAGTCCCAACCGCGGGGGGCCGCAAGAGACCCAGTACTTC. The chain links TRBV27 to TRBJ2-5; 8 nucleotides line up with TRBD2. Trimming at V came to 5 bases and at J to 2 bases, leaving 10 bases not matched to a gene. In germline, CDR1 is MNHEY, CDR2 SMNVEV (reference sequence). The CDR3 covers 16 residues.

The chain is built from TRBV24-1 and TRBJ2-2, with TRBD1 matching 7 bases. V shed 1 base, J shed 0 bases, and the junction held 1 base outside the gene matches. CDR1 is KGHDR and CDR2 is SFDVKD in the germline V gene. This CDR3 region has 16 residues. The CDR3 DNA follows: TGTGCCACCAGTGATTTAGGGACAGCGAACACCGGGGAGCTGTTTTTT. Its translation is CATSDLGTANTGELFF.

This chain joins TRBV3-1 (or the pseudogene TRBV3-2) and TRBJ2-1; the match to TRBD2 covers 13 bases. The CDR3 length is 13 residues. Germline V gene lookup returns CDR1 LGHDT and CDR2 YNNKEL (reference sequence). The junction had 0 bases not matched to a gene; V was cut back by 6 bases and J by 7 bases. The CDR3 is CASRGLAGNEQFF. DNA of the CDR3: TGTGCCAGCAGGGGACTAGCGGGGAATGAGCAGTTCTTC.

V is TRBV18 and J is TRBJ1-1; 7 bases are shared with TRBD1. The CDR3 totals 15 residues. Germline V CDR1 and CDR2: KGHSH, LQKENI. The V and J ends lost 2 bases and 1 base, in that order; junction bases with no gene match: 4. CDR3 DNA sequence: TGTGCCAGCTCACCAAGATCAGGGGGGAACACTGAAGCTTTCTTT. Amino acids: CASSPRSGGNTEAFF.

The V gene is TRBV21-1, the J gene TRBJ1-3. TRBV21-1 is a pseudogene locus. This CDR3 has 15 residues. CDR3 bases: TGTGCCAGCATCGGAGGAGGCGTCTCTGGAAACACCATATATTTT. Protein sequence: CASIGGGVSGNTIYF.

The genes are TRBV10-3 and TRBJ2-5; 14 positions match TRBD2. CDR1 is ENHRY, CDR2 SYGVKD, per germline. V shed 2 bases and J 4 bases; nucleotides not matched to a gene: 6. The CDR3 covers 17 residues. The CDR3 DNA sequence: TGTGCCATCAGTGAGGGACTAGCGGGGGGCATGCGAGAGACCCAGTACTTC. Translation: CAISEGLAGGMRETQYF.

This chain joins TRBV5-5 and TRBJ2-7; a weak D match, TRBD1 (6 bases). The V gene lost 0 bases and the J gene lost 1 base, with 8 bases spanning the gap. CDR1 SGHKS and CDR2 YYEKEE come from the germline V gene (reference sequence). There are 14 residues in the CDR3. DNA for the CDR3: TGTGCCAGCAGCTTGGGAGGACAGTCCTACGAGCAGTACTTC. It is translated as CASSLGGQSYEQYF. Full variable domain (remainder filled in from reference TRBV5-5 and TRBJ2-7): DAGVTQSPTHLIKTRGQQVTLRCSPISGHKSVSWYQQVLGQGPQFIFQYYEKEERGRGNFPDRFSARQFPNYSSELNVNALLLGDSALYLCASSLGGQSYEQYFGPGTRLTVT.

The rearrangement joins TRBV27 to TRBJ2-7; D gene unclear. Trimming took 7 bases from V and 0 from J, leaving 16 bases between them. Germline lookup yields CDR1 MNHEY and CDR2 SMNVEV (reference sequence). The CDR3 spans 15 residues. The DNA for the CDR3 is TGTGCCAGCATCCGAACCCCAGGCAGCTCCTACGAGCAGTACTTC. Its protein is CASIRTPGSSYEQYF.

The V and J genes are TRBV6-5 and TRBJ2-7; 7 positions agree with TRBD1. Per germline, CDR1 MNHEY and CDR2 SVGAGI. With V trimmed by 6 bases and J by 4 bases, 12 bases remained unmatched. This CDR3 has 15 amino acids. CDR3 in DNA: TGTGCCAGCAGCTTACGGACAGGCGAGACTTACGAGCAGTACTTC. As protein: CASSLRTGETYEQYF.

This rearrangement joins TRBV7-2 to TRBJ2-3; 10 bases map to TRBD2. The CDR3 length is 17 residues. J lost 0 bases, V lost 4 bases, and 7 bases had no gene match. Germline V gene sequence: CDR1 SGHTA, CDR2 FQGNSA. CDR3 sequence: CASSSPGLAISTDTQYF. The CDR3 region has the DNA TGTGCCAGCAGCTCTCCGGGACTAGCGATAAGCACAGATACGCAGTATTTT. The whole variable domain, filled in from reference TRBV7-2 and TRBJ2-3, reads GAGVSQSPSNKVTEKGKDVELRCDPISGHTALYWYRQSLGQGLEFLIYFQGNSAPDKSGLPSDRFSAERTGGSVSTLTIQRTQQEDSAVYLCASSSPGLAISTDTQYFGPGTRLTVL.

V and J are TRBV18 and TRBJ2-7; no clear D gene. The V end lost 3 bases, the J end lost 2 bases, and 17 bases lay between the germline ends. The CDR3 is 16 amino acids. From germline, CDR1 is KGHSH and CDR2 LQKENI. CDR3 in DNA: TGTGCCAGCTCACCTTCTCCCGGCAGGTCGACCTACGAGCAGTACTTC. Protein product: CASSPSPGRSTYEQYF.